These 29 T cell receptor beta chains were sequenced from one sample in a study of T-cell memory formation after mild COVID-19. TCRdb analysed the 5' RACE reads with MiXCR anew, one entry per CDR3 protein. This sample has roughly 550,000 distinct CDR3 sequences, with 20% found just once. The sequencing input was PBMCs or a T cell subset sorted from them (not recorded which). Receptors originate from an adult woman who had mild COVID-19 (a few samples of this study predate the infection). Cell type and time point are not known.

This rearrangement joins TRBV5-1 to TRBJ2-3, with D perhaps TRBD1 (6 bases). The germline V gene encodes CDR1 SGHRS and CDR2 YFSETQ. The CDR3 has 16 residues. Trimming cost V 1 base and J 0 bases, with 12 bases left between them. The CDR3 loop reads CASSLSTGTSTDTQYF. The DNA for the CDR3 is TGCGCCAGCAGCTTGTCGACAGGAACTAGCACAGATACGCAGTATTTT.

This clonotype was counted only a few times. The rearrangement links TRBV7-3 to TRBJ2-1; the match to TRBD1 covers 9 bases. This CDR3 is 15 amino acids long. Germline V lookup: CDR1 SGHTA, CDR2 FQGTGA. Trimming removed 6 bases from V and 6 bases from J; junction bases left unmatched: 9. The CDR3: CASSKGNRGLNEQFF. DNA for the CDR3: TGTGCCAGCAGTAAAGGAAACAGGGGGCTCAATGAGCAGTTCTTC. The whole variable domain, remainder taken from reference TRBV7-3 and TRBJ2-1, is GAGVSQTPSNKVTEKGKYVELRCDPISGHTALYWYRQSLGQGPEFLIYFQGTGAADDSGLPNDRFFAVRPEGSVSTLKIQRTERGDSAVYLCASSKGNRGLNEQFFGPGTRLTVL.

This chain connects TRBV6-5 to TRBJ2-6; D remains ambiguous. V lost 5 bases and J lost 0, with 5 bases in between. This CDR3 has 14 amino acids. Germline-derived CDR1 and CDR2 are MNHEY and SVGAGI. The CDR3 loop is CASSRDSGANVLTF. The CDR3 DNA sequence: TGTGCCAGCAGTAGGGACTCTGGGGCCAACGTCCTGACTTTC.

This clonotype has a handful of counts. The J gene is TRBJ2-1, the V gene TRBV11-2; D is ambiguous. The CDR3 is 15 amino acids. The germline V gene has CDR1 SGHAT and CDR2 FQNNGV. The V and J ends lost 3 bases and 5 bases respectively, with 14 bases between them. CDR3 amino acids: CASSFTGQVHNEQFF. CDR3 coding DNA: TGTGCCAGCAGCTTTACGGGCCAAGTCCACAATGAGCAGTTCTTC.

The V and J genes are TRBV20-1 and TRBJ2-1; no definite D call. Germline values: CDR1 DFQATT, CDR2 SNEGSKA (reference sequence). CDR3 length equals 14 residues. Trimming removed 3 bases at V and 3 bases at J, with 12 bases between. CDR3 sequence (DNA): TGCAGTGCTAGTCCAAACACCCTCTACAATGAGCAGTTCTTC. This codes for CSASPNTLYNEQFF.

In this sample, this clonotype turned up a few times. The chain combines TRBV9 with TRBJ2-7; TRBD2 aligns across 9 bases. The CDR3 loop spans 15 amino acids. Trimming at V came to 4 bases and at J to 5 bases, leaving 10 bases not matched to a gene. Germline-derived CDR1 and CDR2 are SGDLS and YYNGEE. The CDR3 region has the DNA TGTGCCAGCAGCTTAACTGGACTAGCGATCCACGAGCAGTACTTC. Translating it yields CASSLTGLAIHEQYF.

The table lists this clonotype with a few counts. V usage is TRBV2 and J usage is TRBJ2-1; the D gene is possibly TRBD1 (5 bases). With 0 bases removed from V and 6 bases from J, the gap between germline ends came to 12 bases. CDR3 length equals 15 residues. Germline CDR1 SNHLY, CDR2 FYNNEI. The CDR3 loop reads CASSEAGVEGNEQFF. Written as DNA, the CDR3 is TGTGCCAGCAGTGAAGCAGGGGTAGAAGGCAATGAGCAGTTCTTC. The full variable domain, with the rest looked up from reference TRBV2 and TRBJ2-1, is EPEVTQTPSHQVTQMGQEVILRCVPISNHLYFYWYRQILGQKVEFLVSFYNNEISEKSEIFDDQFSVERPDGSNFTLKIRSTKLEDSAMYFCASSEAGVEGNEQFFGPGTRLTVL.

CDR3 nucleotide sequence: TGCGCCAGCAGCCCCCCGGACAGCGGGTGGGATACGCAGTATTTT. This codes for CASSPPDSGWDTQYF. This chain connects TRBV5-1 to TRBJ2-3, with D perhaps matching TRBD1 or TRBD2 (6 bases each). V shed 4 bases and J shed 6 bases, with 18 bases lying between them. Germline V gives CDR1 SGHRS, CDR2 YFSETQ. CDR3 length: 15 residues.

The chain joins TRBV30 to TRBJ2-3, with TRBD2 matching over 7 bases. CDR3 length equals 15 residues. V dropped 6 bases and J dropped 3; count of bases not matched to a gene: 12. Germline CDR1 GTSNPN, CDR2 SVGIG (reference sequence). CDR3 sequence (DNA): TGTGCCTGTTCTCAGCGGGGCGGGTGGACAGATACGCAGTATTTT. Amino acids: CACSQRGGWTDTQYF.

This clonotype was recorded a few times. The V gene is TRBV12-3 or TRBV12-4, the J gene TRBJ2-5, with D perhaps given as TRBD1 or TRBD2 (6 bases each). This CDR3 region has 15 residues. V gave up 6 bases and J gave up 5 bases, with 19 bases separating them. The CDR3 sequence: CASSAARGLRETQYF. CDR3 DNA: TGTGCCAGCAGCGCGGCCCGGGGGCTGAGGGAGACCCAGTACTTC.

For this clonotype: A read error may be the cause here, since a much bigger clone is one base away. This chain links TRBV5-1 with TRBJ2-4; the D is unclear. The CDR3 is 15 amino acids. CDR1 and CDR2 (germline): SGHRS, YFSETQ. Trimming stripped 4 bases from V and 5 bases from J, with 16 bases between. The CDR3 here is CASSTRVDGENIQYF. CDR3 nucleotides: TGCGCCAGCAGCACTCGGGTGGATGGAGAAAACATTCAGTACTTC.

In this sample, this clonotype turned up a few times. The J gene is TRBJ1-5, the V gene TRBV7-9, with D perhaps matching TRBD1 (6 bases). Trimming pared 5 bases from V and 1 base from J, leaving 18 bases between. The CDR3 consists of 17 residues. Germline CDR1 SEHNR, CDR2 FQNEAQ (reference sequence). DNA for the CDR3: TGTGCCAGCAGCCTAACAGGGATCGGGGTGAGCAATCAGCCCCAGCATTTT. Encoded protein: CASSLTGIGVSNQPQHF.

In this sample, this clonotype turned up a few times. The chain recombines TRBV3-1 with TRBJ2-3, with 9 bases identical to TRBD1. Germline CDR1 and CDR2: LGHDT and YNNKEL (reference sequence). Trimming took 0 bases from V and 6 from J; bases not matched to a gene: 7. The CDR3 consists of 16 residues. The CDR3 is CASSQDQGQGTDTQYF. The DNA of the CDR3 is TGTGCCAGCAGCCAAGATCAGGGACAGGGAACGGATACGCAGTATTTT.

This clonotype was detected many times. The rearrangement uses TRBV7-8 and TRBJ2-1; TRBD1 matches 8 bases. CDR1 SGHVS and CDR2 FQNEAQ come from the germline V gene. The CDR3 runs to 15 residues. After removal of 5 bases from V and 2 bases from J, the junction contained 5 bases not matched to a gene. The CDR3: CASSRDRGAYNEQFF. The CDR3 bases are TGTGCCAGCAGCCGTGACAGGGGAGCCTACAATGAGCAGTTCTTC.

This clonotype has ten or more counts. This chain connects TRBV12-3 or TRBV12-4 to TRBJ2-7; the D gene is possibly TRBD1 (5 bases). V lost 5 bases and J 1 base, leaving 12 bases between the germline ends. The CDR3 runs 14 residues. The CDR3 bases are TGTGCCAGCAGTCAGGGTTTGTCTTCCTACGAGCAGTACTTC. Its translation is CASSQGLSSYEQYF.

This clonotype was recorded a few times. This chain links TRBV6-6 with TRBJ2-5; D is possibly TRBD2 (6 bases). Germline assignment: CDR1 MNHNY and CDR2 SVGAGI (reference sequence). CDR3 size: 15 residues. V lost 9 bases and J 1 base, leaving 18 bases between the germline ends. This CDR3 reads CASLLGGTAQETQYF. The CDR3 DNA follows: TGTGCCAGTCTGCTTGGCGGGACGGCCCAAGAGACCCAGTACTTC.

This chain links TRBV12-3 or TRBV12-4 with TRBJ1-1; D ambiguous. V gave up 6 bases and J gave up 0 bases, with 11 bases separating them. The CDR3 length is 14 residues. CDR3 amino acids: CASSSRRMNTEAFF. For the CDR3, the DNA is TGTGCCAGCAGCAGCCGACGGATGAACACTGAAGCTTTCTTT.

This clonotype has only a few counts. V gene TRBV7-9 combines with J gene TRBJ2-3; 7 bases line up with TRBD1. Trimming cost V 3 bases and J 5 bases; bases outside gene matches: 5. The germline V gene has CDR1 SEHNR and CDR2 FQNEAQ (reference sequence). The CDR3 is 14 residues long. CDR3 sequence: CASSFEGAGDTQYF. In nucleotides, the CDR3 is TGTGCCAGCAGCTTCGAGGGGGCCGGAGATACGCAGTATTTT.

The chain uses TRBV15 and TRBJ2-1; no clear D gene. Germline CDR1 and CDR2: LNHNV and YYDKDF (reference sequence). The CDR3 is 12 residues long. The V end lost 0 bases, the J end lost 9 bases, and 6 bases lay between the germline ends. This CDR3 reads CATSREPGEQFF. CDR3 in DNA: TGTGCCACCAGCAGAGAACCAGGTGAGCAGTTCTTC.

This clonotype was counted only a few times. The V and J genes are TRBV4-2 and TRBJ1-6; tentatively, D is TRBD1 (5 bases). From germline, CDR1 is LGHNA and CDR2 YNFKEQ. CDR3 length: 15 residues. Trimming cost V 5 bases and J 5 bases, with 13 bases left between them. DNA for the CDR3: TGTGCCAGCAGCGAAAAGGGGCTGCATAATTCACCCCTCCACTTT. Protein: CASSEKGLHNSPLHF.

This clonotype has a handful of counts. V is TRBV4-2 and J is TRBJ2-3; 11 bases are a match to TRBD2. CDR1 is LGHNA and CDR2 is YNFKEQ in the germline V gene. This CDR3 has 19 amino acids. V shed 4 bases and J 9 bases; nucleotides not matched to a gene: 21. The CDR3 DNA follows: TGTGCCAGCAGCCCAGGGCTAGCGGGGGGTCTCTGGGGAAGCAGGACGCAGTATTTT. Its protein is CASSPGLAGGLWGSRTQYF.

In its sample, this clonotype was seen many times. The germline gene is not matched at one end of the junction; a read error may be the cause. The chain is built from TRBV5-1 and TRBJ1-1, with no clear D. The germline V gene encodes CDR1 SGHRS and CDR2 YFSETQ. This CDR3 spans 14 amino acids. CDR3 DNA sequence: TGTGCCAGCAGCTTAGCAGGTCCGAACACTGAAGCTTTCTTT. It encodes CASSLAGPNTEAFF. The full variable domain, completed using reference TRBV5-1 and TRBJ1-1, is KAGVTQTPRYLIKTRGQQVTLSCSPISGHRSVSWYQQTPGQGLQFLFEYFSETQRNKGNFPGRFSGRQFSNSRSEMNVSTLELGDSALYLCASSLAGPNTEAFFGQGTRLTVV.

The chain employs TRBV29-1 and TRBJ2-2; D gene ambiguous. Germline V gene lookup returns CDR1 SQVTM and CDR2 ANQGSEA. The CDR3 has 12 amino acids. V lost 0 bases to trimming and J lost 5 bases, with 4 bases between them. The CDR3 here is CSVEEQTGELFF. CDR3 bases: TGCAGCGTTGAAGAACAGACCGGGGAGCTGTTTTTT.

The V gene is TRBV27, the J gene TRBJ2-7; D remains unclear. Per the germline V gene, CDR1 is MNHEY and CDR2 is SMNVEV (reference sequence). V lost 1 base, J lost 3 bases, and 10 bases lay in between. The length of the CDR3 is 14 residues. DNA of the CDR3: TGTGCCAGCAGTTTATTACACGGGTACTACGAGCAGTACTTC. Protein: CASSLLHGYYEQYF.

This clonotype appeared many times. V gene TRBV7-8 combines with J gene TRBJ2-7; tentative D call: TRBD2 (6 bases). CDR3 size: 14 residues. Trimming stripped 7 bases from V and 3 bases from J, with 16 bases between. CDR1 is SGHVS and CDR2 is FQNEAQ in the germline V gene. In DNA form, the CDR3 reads TGTGCCAGCAACGTTGGGGAGGATTACTACGAGCAGTACTTC. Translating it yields CASNVGEDYYEQYF.

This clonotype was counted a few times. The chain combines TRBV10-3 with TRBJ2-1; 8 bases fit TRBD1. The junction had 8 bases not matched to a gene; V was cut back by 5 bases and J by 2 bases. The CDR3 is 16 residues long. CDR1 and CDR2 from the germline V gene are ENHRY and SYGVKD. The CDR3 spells CAISSTDRGAYNEQFF. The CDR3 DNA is TGTGCCATCAGTTCTACAGACAGGGGTGCCTACAATGAGCAGTTCTTC.

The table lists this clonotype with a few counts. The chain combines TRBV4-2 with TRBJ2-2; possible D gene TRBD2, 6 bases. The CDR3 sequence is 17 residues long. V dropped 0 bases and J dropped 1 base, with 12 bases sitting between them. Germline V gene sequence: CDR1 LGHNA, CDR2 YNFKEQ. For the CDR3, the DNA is TGTGCCAGCAGCCAAGATCAAGGCGGGGTGAACACCGGGGAGCTGTTTTTT. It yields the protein CASSQDQGGVNTGELFF.

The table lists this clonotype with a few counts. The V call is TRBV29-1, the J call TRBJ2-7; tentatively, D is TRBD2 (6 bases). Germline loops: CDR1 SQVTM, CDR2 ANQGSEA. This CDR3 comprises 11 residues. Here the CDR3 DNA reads TGCAGCGTTCTTCGCTACGGGACTTCTTATGTC. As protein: CSVLRYGTSYV.

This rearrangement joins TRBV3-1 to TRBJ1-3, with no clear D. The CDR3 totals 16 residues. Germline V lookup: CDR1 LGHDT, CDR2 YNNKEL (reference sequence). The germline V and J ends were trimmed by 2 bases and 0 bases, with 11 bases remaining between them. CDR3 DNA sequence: TGTGCCAGCAGCCAATACATAAGGTACTCTGGAAACACCATATATTTT. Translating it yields CASSQYIRYSGNTIYF. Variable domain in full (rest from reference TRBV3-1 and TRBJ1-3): DTAVSQTPKYLVTQMGNDKSIKCEQNLGHDTMYWYKQDSKKFLKIMFSYNNKELIINETVPNRFSPKSPDKAHLNLHINSLELGDSAVYFCASSQYIRYSGNTIYFGEGSWLTVV.